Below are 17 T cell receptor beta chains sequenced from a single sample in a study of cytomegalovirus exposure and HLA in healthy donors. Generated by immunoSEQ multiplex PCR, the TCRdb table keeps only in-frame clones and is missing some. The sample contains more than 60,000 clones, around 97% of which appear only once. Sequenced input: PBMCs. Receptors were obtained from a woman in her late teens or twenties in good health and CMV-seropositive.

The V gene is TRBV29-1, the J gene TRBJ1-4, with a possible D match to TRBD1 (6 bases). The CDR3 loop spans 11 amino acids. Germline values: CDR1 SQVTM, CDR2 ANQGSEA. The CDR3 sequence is CGYRAGEKLFF. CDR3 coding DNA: TGCGGATACAGGGCAGGGGAAAAACTGTTTTTT.

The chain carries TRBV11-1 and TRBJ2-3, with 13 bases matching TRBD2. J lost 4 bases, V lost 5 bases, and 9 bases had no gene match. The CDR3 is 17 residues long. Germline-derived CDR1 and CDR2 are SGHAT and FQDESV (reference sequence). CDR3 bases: TGTGCCAGCAGCCCCCGGACTAGCGGGAGTTTGGCAGATACGCAGTATTTT. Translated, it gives CASSPRTSGSLADTQYF.

The CDR3 sequence is CASSEYRKNTEAFF. In DNA, the CDR3 is TGCGCCAGCAGTGAGTACAGAAAGAACACTGAAGCTTTCTTT. The J gene is TRBJ1-1, the V gene TRBV10-2, with unresolved D. V shed 1 base and J shed 1 base, with 7 bases lying between them. CDR1 is WSHSY, CDR2 SAAADI, per germline. The CDR3 runs 14 residues.

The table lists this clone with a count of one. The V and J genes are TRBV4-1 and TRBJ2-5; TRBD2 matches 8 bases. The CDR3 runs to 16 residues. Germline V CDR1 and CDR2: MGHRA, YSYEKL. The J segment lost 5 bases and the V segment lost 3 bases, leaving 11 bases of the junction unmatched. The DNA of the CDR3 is TGCGCCAGCAGCCAGGGGGAAGCGGGGGACTGGGAGACCCAGTACTTC. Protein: CASSQGEAGDWETQYF.

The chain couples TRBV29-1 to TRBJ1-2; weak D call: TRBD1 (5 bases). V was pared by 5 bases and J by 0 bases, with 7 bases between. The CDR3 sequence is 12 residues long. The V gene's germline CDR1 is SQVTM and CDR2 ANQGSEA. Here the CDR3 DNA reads TGCAGCGTTCAGGGTCCTAACTATGGCTACACCTTC. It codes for CSVQGPNYGYTF.

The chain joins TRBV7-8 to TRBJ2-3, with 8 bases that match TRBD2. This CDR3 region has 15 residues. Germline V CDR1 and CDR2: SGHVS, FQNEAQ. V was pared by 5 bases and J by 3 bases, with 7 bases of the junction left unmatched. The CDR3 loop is CASSQSGSGTDTQYF. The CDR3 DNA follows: TGTGCCAGCAGCCAGAGCGGGAGCGGGACAGATACGCAGTATTTT.

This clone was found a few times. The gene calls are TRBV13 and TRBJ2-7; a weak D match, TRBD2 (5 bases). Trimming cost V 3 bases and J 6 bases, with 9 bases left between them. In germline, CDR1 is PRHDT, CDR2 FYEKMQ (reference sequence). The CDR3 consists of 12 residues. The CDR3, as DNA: TGTGCCAGCAGCTTCGTCGGGGTCGAGCAGTACTTC. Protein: CASSFVGVEQYF.

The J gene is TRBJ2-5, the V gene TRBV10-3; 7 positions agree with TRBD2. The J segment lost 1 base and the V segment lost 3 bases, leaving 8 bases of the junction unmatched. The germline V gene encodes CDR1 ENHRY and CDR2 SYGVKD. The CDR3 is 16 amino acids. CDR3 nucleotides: TGTGCCATCAGTGACACTAGCGCGAGACGCCAAGAGACCCAGTACTTC. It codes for CAISDTSARRQETQYF.

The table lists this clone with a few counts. CDR3 nucleotide sequence: TGTGCCAGCAGTACAGGGGCCGATCAGCCCCAGCATTTT. It specifies CASSTGADQPQHF. The V gene is TRBV2, the J gene TRBJ1-5; TRBD1 agrees at 7 bases. J gave up 5 bases and V 5 bases, and 3 bases lay outside the gene matches. CDR1 and CDR2 from the germline V gene are SNHLY and FYNNEI. This CDR3 contains 13 residues.

This CDR3 reads CASRRRGDRVTEQYF. CDR3 in DNA: TGTGCCAGCAGGCGTCGGGGGGACAGGGTAACCGAGCAGTACTTC. This rearrangement joins TRBV28 to TRBJ2-7; 9 bases match TRBD1. Per germline, CDR1 MDHEN and CDR2 SYDVKM. V gave up 6 bases and J gave up 6 bases; unmatched junction bases: 12. The CDR3 covers 15 residues.

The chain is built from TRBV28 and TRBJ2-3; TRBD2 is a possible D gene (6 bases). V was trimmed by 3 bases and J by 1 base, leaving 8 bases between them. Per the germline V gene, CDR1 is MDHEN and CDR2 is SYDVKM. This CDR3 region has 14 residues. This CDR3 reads CASSFQRGTDTQYF. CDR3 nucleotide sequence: TGTGCCAGCAGTTTCCAGCGGGGCACAGATACGCAGTATTTT. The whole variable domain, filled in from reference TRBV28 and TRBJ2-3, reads DVKVTQSSRYLVKRTGEKVFLECVQDMDHENMFWYRQDPGLGLRLIYFSYDVKMKEKGDIPEGYSVSREKKERFSLILESASTNQTSMYLCASSFQRGTDTQYFGPGTRLTVL.

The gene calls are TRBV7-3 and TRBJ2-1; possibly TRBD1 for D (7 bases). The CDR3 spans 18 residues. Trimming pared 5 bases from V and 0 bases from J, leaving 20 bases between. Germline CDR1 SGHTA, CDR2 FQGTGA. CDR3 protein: CASSPRGDIQSSYNEQFF. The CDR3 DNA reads TGTGCCAGCAGCCCCAGGGGGGACATCCAGAGCTCCTACAATGAGCAGTTCTTC.

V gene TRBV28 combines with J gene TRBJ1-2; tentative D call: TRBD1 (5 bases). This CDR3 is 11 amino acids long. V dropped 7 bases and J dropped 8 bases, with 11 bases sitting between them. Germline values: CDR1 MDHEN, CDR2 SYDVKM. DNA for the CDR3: TGTGCCAGCAACCGCGGGGCGGGCTACACCTTC. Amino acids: CASNRGAGYTF.

CDR3 coding DNA: TGTGCCAGCAGGTCAAACTACGAGCAGTACTTC. Translated: CASRSNYEQYF. This chain links TRBV28 with TRBJ2-7; D gene ambiguous. CDR1 and CDR2 (germline): MDHEN, SYDVKM. This CDR3 contains 11 residues. The V and J ends lost 6 bases and 3 bases respectively, with 6 bases between them.

CDR3: CAISGTSVSSYNEQFF. In DNA, the CDR3 is TGTGCCATCAGCGGGACTAGCGTCAGCTCCTACAATGAGCAGTTCTTC. This chain links TRBV10-3 with TRBJ2-1, with 10 bases lining up with TRBD2. The CDR3 has 16 residues. V shed 6 bases and J 0 bases; nucleotides not matched to a gene: 5. Looked up from germline, CDR1 is ENHRY and CDR2 is SYGVKD.

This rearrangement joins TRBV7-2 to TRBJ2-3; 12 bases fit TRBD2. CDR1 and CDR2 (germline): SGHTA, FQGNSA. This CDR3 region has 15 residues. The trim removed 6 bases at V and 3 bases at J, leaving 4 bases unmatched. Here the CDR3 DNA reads TGTGCCAGCAGGCCTACTAGCGGGAGGACAGATACGCAGTATTTT. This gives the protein CASRPTSGRTDTQYF.

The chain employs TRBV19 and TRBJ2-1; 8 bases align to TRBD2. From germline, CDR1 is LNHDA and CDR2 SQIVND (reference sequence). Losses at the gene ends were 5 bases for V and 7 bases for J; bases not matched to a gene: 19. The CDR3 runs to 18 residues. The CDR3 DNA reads TGTGCCAGTAGTCCCCATTCCCCAGGGAGCGGGAGTGGGAATGAGCAGTTCTTC. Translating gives CASSPHSPGSGSGNEQFF.